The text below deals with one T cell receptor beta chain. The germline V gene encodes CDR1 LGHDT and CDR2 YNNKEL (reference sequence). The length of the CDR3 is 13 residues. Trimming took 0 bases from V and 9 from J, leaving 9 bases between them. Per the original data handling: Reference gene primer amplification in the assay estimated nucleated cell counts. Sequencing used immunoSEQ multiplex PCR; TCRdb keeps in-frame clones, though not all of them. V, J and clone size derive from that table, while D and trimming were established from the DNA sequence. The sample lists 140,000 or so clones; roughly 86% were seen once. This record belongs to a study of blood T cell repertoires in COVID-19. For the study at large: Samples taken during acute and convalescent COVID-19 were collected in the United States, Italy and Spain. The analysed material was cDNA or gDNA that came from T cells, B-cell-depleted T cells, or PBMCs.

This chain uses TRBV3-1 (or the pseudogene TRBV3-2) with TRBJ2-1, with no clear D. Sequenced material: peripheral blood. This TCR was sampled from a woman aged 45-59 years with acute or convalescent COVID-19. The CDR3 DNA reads TGTGCCAGCAGCCAAGATCCCAGTGGTGAGCAGTTCTTC. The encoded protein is CASSQDPSGEQFF.